This T cell receptor beta chain was observed in a study of T cell responses to AZD1222 COVID-19 vaccine. As for this clone: Its antigen remains unknown.

The protocol was immunoSEQ multiplex PCR, while the TCRdb copy is restricted to in-frame clones and leaves out a portion. The sample carries about 120,000 clones, approximately 93% recorded once. Germline V gene data show CDR1 as SGDLS and CDR2 as YYNGEE. Losses at the gene ends were 0 bases for V and 8 bases for J; bases not matched to a gene: 2. This CDR3 spans 14 amino acids. Study outcomes and limitations: Among vaccine-associated CD4 TCRs, coverage spanned spike, with dominance at 160-218 and 743-854. At study baseline, merely roughly 6 AZD1222 recipients were seropositive.

The chain uses TRBV9 and TRBJ1-3, with 10 positions matching TRBD1. This sequence originates from an adult in good health. The source material was peripheral blood, sampled on day 0 of AZD1222 vaccination. The CDR3 bases are TGTGCCAGCAGCGTAGGGACAGGGGGGGACACCATATATTTT. It yields the protein CASSVGTGGDTIYF.